The present TCR beta chain was sequenced within a study of OX40 agonist ivuxolimab in advanced cancers. Study in general: Clinicians treated patients with ivuxolimab, an agonistic anti-OX40 (CD134) antibody.

This table comes from immunoSEQ multiplex PCR, and its TCRdb copy is limited to in-frame clones, with some not included. The profile shows 70,000 to 95,000 clones, roughly nine tenths of them singletons. Trimming cost V 3 bases and J 5 bases, with 14 bases left between them. CDR1 MNHNY and CDR2 SVGAGI come from the germline V gene (reference sequence). This CDR3 has 14 residues. Autoimmune disease history or systemic immunosuppression disqualified patients. This specimen consisted of CD4+ or CD8+ T cells sorted from blood, obtained in a trial of the OX40 agonist ivuxolimab. The sequence came from an adult with an advanced solid tumor such as melanoma, head and neck, liver or kidney cancer. The gene calls are TRBV6-6 and TRBJ2-7; possibly TRBD1 or TRBD2 for D (5 bases each). The CDR3 is CASSYRGGRDEQYF. CDR3 nucleotides: TGTGCCAGCAGTTATCGCGGAGGCAGGGACGAGCAGTACTTC.